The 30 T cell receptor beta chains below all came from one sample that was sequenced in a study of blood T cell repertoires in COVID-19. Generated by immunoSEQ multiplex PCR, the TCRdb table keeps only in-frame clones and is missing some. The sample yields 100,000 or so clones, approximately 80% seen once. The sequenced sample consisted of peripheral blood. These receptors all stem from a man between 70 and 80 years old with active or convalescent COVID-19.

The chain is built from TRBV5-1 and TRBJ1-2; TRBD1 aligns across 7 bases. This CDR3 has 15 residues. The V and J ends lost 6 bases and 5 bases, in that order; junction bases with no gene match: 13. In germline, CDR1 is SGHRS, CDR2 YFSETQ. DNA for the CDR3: TGCGCCAGCACCTTAGAAGACAGGGATTCGTATGGCTACACCTTC. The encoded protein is CASTLEDRDSYGYTF. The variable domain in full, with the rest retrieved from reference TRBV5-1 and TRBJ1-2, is KAGVTQTPRYLIKTRGQQVTLSCSPISGHRSVSWYQQTPGQGLQFLFEYFSETQRNKGNFPGRFSGRQFSNSRSEMNVSTLELGDSALYLCASTLEDRDSYGYTFGSGTRLTVV.

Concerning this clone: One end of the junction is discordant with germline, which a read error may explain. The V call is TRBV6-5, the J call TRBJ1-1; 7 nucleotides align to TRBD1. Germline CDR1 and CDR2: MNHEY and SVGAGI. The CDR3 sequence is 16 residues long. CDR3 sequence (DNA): TGTGCCAGCAGTTACTCGAGGGACAGAATGAAGACTGAAGCTTTCTTT. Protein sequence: CASSYSRDRMKTEAFF.

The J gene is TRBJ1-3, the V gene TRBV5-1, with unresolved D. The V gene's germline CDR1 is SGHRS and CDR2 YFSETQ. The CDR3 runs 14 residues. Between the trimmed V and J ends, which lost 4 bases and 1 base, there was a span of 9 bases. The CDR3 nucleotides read TGCGCCAGCAGCCTGACGGGGTCTGGAAACACCATATATTTT. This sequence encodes CASSLTGSGNTIYF.

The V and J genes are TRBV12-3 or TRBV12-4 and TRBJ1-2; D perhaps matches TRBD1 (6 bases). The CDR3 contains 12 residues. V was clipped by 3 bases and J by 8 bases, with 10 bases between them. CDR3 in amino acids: CASSLAGVGYTF. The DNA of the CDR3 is TGTGCCAGCAGTTTGGCAGGGGTGGGCTACACCTTC.

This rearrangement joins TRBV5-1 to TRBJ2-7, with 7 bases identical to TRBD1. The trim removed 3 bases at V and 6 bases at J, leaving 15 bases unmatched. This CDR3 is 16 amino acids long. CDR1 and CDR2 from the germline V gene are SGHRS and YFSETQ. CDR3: CASSSEPLQGRGEQYF. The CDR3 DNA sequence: TGCGCCAGCAGCTCGGAACCCTTACAGGGGCGAGGCGAGCAGTACTTC.

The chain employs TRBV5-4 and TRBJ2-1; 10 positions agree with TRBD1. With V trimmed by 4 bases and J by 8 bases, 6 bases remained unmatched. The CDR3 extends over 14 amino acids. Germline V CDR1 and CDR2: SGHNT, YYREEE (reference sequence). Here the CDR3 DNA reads TGTGCCAGCAGCGCGGACAGGGGGAGGCATGAGCAGTTCTTC. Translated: CASSADRGRHEQFF.

Here the CDR3 DNA reads TGTGCCAGCAGTTTATTCCGGACAGGGAATAATTCACCCCTCCACTTT. Translated: CASSLFRTGNNSPLHF. This chain uses TRBV27 with TRBJ1-6; 8 positions agree with TRBD1. After removal of 1 base from V and 5 bases from J, the junction contained 4 bases not matched to a gene. Germline values: CDR1 MNHEY, CDR2 SMNVEV (reference sequence). The CDR3 is made up of 16 amino acids.

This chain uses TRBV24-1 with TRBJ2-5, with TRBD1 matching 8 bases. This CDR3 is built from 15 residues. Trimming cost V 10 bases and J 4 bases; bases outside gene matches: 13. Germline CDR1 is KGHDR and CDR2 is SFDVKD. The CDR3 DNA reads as TGTGCCACACTACGACAGGGGCTCAGGGCAGAGACCCAGTACTTC. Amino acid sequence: CATLRQGLRAETQYF.

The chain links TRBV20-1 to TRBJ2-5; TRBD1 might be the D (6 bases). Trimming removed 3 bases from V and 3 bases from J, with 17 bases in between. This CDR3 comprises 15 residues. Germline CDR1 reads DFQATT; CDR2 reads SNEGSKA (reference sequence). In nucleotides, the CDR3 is TGCAGTGCTAGTCAGTCTCGACAGGCCGAAGAGACCCAGTACTTC. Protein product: CSASQSRQAEETQYF.

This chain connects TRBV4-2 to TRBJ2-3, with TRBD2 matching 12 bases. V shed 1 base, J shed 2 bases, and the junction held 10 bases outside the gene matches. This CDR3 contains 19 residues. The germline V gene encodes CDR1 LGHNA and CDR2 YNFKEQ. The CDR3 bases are TGTGCCAGCAGCCAAGGACTAGCGGGGGACCATTTCCTCACAGATACGCAGTATTTT. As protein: CASSQGLAGDHFLTDTQYF.

CDR3 region: CASSLTSEAAYNEQFF. CDR3 bases: TGTGCCAGCAGCTTAACAAGCGAAGCGGCCTACAATGAGCAGTTCTTC. This chain connects TRBV7-6 to TRBJ2-1; tentative D call: TRBD2 (5 bases). Trimming shortened V by 2 bases and J by 2 bases, and 13 bases separated the two germline ends. The V gene's germline CDR1 is SGHVS and CDR2 FNYEAQ. The CDR3 is made up of 16 amino acids.

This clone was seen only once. The CDR3 DNA reads TGTGCCAGCAGTTACCGGACCATCGGGACAGGGAAAAATGAGCAGTTCTTC. It encodes CASSYRTIGTGKNEQFF. V usage is TRBV6-2 or TRBV6-3 and J usage is TRBJ2-1; 9 bases match TRBD1. With 2 bases clipped from V and 7 bases from J, the junction kept 12 bases outside the gene matches. The CDR3 length is 17 residues. Germline CDR1 reads MNHEY; CDR2 reads SVGEGT.

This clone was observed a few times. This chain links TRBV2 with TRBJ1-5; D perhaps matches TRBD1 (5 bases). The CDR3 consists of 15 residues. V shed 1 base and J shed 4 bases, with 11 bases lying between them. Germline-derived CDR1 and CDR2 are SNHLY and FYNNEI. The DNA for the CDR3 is TGTGCCAGCAGTGAAGGGGCGGGGGGAAATCAGCCCCAGCATTTT. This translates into CASSEGAGGNQPQHF. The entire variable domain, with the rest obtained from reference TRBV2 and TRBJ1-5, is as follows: EPEVTQTPSHQVTQMGQEVILRCVPISNHLYFYWYRQILGQKVEFLVSFYNNEISEKSEIFDDQFSVERPDGSNFTLKIRSTKLEDSAMYFCASSEGAGGNQPQHFGDGTRLSIL.

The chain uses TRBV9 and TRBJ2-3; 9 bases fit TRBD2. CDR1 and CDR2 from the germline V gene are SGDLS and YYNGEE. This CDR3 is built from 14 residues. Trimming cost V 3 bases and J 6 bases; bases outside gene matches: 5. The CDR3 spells CASSGGRALDTQYF. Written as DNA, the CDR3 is TGTGCCAGCAGCGGCGGGAGGGCCCTCGATACGCAGTATTTT.

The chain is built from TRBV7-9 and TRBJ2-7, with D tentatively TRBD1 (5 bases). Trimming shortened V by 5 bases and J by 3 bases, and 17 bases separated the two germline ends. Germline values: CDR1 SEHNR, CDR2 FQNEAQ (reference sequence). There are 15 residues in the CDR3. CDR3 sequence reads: CASSPDIAGIYEQYF. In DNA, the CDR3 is TGTGCCAGCAGCCCCGATATCGCAGGGATCTACGAGCAGTACTTC.

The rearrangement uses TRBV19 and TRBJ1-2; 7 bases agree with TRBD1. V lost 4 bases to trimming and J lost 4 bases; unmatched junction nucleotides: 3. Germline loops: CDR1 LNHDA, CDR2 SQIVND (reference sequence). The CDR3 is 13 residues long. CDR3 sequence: CASSRGQLYGYTF. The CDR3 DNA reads TGTGCCAGTAGTAGGGGACAGCTCTATGGCTACACCTTC.

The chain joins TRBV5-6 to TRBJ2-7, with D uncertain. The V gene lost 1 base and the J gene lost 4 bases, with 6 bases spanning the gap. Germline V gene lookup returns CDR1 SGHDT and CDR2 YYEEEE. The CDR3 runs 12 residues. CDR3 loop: CASSLTRYEQYF. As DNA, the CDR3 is TGTGCCAGCAGCTTGACGAGGTACGAGCAGTACTTC.

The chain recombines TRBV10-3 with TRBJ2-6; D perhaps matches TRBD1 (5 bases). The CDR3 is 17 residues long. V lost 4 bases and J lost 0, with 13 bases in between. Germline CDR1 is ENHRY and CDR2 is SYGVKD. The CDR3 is CAISASRQPSGANVLTF. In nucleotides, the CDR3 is TGTGCCATCAGTGCTTCTCGACAGCCCTCTGGGGCCAACGTCCTGACTTTC.

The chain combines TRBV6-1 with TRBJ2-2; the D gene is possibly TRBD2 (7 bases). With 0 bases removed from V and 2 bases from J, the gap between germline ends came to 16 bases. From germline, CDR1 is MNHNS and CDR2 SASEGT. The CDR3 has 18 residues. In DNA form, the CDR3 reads TGTGCCAGCAGTGAAGCGTGGGGCGGGGGCCAAAACACCGGGGAGCTGTTTTTT. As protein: CASSEAWGGGQNTGELFF.

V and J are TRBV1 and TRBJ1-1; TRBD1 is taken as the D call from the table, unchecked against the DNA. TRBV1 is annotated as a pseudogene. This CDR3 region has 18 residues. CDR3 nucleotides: TGCACCAGCAGCCAGATAGAGACAGGGGCCCCCTCGTGTACTGAAGCTTTCTTT. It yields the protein CTSSQIETGAPSCTEAFF.

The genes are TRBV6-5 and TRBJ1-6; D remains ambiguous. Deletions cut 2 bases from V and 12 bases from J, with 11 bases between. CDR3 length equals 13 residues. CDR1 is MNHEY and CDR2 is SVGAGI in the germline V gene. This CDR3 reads CASSYRVRQPLHF. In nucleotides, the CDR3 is TGTGCCAGCAGTTACCGGGTCCGGCAACCCCTCCACTTT.

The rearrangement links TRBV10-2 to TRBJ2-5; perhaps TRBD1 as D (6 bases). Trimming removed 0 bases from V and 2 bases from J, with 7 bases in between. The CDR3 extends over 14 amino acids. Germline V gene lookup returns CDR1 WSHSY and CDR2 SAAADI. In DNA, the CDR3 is TGCGCCAGCAGTGAGTCGGGGGCACAAGAGACCCAGTACTTC. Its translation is CASSESGAQETQYF.

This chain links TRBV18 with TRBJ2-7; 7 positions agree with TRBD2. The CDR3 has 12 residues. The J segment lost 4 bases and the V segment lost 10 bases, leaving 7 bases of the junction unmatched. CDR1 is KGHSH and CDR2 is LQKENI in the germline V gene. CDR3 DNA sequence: TGTGCCACCGGGGGAGGGAAATACGAGCAGTACTTC. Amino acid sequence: CATGGGKYEQYF.

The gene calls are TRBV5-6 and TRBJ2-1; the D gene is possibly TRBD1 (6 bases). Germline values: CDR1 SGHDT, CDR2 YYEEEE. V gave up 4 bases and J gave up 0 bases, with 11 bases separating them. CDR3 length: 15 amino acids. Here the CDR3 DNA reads TGTGCCAGCAGCGATGACAGGAGCTCCTACAATGAGCAGTTCTTC. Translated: CASSDDRSSYNEQFF.

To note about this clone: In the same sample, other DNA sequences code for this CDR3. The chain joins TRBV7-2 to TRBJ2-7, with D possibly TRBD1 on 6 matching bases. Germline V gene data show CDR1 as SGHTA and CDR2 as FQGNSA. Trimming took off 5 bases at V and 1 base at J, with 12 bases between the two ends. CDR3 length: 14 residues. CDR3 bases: TGTGCCAGCAGCCTCTCGACAGGTTCCTACGAGCAGTACTTC. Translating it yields CASSLSTGSYEQYF.

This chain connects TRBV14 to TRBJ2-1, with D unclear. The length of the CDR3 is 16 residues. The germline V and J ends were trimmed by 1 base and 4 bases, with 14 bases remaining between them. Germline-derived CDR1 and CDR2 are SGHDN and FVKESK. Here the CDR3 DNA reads TGTGCCAGCAGCCAAGTACGCGGAAGGTTTTACAATGAGCAGTTCTTC. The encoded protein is CASSQVRGRFYNEQFF.

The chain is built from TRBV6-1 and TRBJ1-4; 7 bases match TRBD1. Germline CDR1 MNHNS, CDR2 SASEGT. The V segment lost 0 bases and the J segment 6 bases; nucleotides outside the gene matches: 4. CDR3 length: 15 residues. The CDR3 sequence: CASSEAGQRHEKLFF. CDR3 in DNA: TGTGCCAGCAGTGAAGCGGGACAGCGCCATGAAAAACTGTTTTTT.

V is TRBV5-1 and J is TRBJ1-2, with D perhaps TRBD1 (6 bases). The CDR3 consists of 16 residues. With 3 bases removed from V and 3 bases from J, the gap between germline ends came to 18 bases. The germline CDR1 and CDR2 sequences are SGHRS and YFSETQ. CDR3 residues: CASSSTGTSMDYGYTF. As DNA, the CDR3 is TGCGCCAGCAGCTCGACCGGGACATCGATGGACTATGGCTACACCTTC.

CDR3: CASSYPGRQTSPDGYTF. DNA of the CDR3: TGTGCCAGCAGTTATCCCGGGAGACAGACCTCCCCCGATGGCTACACCTTC. The chain recombines TRBV6-2 or TRBV6-3 with TRBJ1-2; D might be TRBD1 (5 bases). CDR3 length: 17 amino acids. CDR1 MNHEY and CDR2 SVGEGT come from the germline V gene. Trimming removed 3 bases at V and 6 bases at J, with 23 bases between.

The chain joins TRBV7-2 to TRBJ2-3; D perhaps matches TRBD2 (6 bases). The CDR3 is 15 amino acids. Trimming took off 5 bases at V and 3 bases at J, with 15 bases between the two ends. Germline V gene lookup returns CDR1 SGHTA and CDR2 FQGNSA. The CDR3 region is CASSPSTSNTDTQYF. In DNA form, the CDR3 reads TGTGCCAGCAGCCCGTCGACTAGTAATACAGATACGCAGTATTTT. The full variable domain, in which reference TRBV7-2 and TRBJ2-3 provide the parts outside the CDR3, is GAGVSQSPSNKVTEKGKDVELRCDPISGHTALYWYRQSLGQGLEFLIYFQGNSAPDKSGLPSDRFSAERTGGSVSTLTIQRTQQEDSAVYLCASSPSTSNTDTQYFGPGTRLTVL.